These T cell receptor beta chains were read from a single sample in a study of T cell responses to AZD1222 COVID-19 vaccine. Measured with immunoSEQ multiplex PCR; TCRdb has only the in-frame clones, and not every one. The sample lists approximately 140,000 clones; just over 90% were seen once. This sample comprised peripheral blood, obtained on day 0 of MenACWY control vaccination. These receptors came from an adult in good health. Both conserved end residues are part of each CDR3. The D gene is left open where the match is weak. Size is stated for part of the rows, as once, few or many counts, or as a class when the clone is expanded.

size: .
V: TRBV6-5
D: TRBD1
J: TRBJ1-5
CDR3: CASRGRTGNQPQHF
DNA: TGTGCCAGCAGGGGCCGGACAGGTAATCAGCCCCAGCATTTT

size: once
V: TRBV5-1
D: TRBD1
J: TRBJ1-2
CDR3: CASSPGGGQGADYGYTF
DNA: TGCGCCAGCAGCCCGGGGGGCGGACAGGGCGCAGACTATGGCTACACCTTC

size: .
V: TRBV5-4
D: .
J: TRBJ1-5
CDR3: CASSPDIGGNQPQHF
DNA: TGTGCCAGCAGCCCGGACATAGGGGGCAATCAGCCCCAGCATTTT

size: .
V: TRBV19
D: .
J: TRBJ2-7
CDR3: CASSGGLSYEQYF
DNA: TGTGCCAGTAGCGGTGGACTTTCCTACGAGCAGTACTTC

size: .
V: TRBV5-5
D: .
J: TRBJ2-1
CDR3: CASSPEPNNEQFF
DNA: TGTGCCAGCAGCCCGGAACCCAACAATGAGCAGTTCTTC

size: .
V: TRBV6-5
D: .
J: TRBJ2-2
CDR3: CASRPSSASGELFF
DNA: TGTGCCAGCAGACCCTCTTCAGCATCCGGGGAGCTGTTTTTT

size: once
V: TRBV9
D: .
J: TRBJ2-5
CDR3: CASTRSERLQETQYF
DNA: TGTGCCAGCACCCGTAGCGAGCGTCTTCAAGAGACCCAGTACTTC

size: .
V: TRBV28
D: TRBD1
J: TRBJ2-7
CDR3: CASSRTGGGYEQYF
DNA: TGTGCCAGCAGTCGGACAGGGGGGGGTTACGAGCAGTACTTC

size: .
V: TRBV5-1
D: .
J: TRBJ1-4
CDR3: CASSLTVNEKLFF
DNA: TGCGCCAGCAGCTTGACGGTGAATGAAAAACTGTTTTTT

size: once
V: TRBV9
D: .
J: TRBJ1-6
CDR3: CASSANRESSYNSPLHF
DNA: TGTGCCAGCAGCGCCAACAGGGAAAGCTCCTATAATTCACCCCTCCACTTT

size: .
V: TRBV2
D: .
J: TRBJ1-5
CDR3: CASHRDSNQPQHF
DNA: TGTGCCAGTCACAGGGATAGCAATCAGCCCCAGCATTTT

size: .
V: TRBV2
D: .
J: TRBJ2-7
CDR3: CASSEEVPSYEQYF
DNA: TGTGCCAGCAGTGAGGAGGTTCCCTCCTACGAGCAGTACTTC

size: .
V: TRBV6-1
D: .
J: TRBJ1-1
CDR3: CASSEMAVTNTEAFF
DNA: TGTGCCAGCAGTGAAATGGCAGTCACGAACACTGAAGCTTTCTTT

size: few
V: TRBV14
D: .
J: TRBJ2-3
CDR3: CASSQDSSLATPEYF
DNA: TGTGCCAGCAGCCAAGATAGTAGTCTAGCCACTCCGGAGTATTTT

size: .
V: TRBV6-5
D: TRBD1
J: TRBJ2-7
CDR3: CASSYRLTGGNEQYF
DNA: TGTGCCAGCAGTTACCGGTTGACAGGGGGCAACGAGCAGTACTTC

size: .
V: TRBV6-6
D: .
J: TRBJ1-5
CDR3: CASSYGPREPQHF
DNA: TGTGCCAGCAGTTACGGCCCAAGGGAGCCCCAGCATTTT